One sample yielded the 9 T cell receptor beta chains listed below, sequenced in a study of identical twins. A single record per CDR3 protein comes from TCRdb applying MiXCR to the 5' RACE reads. Of a few hundred thousand distinct CDR3 sequences in the sample, nearly 10% are singletons; the top ten hold 2.5% to 3.5%. The sample was also reused in another study, on yellow fever vaccine responses in identical twins.

Sequencing was performed on PBMCs. Receptors were obtained from a woman aged 18-35 years in good health.

This clonotype was found a few times. DNA for the CDR3: TGTGCCACCAGTCAAGGAAACATTCAGTACTTC. Translated: CATSQGNIQYF. V and J are TRBV24-1 and TRBJ2-4; D uncertain. With 6 bases removed from V and 6 bases from J, the gap between germline ends came to 5 bases. Germline V lookup: CDR1 KGHDR, CDR2 SFDVKD. The CDR3 is 11 residues long.

The gene calls are TRBV11-2 and TRBJ1-2; D uncertain. In germline, CDR1 is SGHAT, CDR2 FQNNGV. The CDR3 spans 14 residues. V lost 2 bases and J 2 bases, leaving 9 bases between the germline ends. The CDR3 nucleotides are TGTGCCAGCAGCTTATCCGACGGGAACTATGGCTACACCTTC. It yields the protein CASSLSDGNYGYTF.

The chain employs TRBV7-9 and TRBJ1-2; tentatively, D is TRBD1 (5 bases). Trimming stripped 5 bases from V and 3 bases from J, with 13 bases between. The CDR3 runs to 14 residues. Germline lookup yields CDR1 SEHNR and CDR2 FQNEAQ (reference sequence). The CDR3 region is CASSPGAGHYGYTF. For the CDR3, the DNA is TGTGCCAGCAGCCCCGGGGCAGGCCACTATGGCTACACCTTC.

This clonotype was seen more than once but under ten times. This chain connects TRBV3-1 to TRBJ1-1, with D uncertain. This CDR3 contains 14 residues. V lost 4 bases and J lost 1, with 10 bases in between. The germline V gene encodes CDR1 LGHDT and CDR2 YNNKEL (reference sequence). The CDR3 nucleotides are TGTGCCAGCAGCCGCCGGCAGACGAACACTGAAGCTTTCTTT. As protein: CASSRRQTNTEAFF.

This clonotype was observed a handful of times. This chain connects TRBV6-1 to TRBJ1-1; TRBD1 might be the D (5 bases). Germline-derived CDR1 and CDR2 are MNHNS and SASEGT. Trimming left V 6 bases short and J 4 bases short, with 9 bases between. The length of the CDR3 is 12 residues. The CDR3 sequence is CASRAGTTEAFF. The CDR3 nucleotides are TGTGCCAGCAGAGCCGGGACCACTGAAGCTTTCTTT.

Only a few counts were recorded for this clonotype. J is TRBJ2-1 and V is TRBV2, with D unresolved. This CDR3 comprises 12 residues. In germline, CDR1 is SNHLY, CDR2 FYNNEI. Trimming took off 6 bases at V and 8 bases at J, with 11 bases between the two ends. The CDR3: CASSLSIYEQFF. In DNA, the CDR3 is TGTGCCAGCAGCCTATCCATCTATGAGCAGTTCTTC.

Many counts were recorded for this clonotype. The CDR3 protein is CSAGSQKNTEAFF. DNA for the CDR3: TGCAGTGCAGGCTCACAGAAGAACACTGAAGCTTTCTTT. The chain is built from TRBV20-1 and TRBJ1-1; no clear D. The V gene's germline CDR1 is DFQATT and CDR2 SNEGSKA (reference sequence). The CDR3 loop spans 13 amino acids. Trimming took 6 bases from V and 1 from J, leaving 12 bases between them.

This clonotype was detected many times. This rearrangement joins TRBV20-1 to TRBJ2-7; tentatively, D is TRBD1 or TRBD2 (6 bases each). The V and J ends lost 5 bases and 7 bases respectively, with 18 bases between them. Germline values: CDR1 DFQATT, CDR2 SNEGSKA (reference sequence). The CDR3 contains 13 residues. CDR3 protein: CSAPAAGEEEQYF. The DNA of the CDR3 is TGCAGTGCTCCCGCGGCAGGGGAGGAAGAGCAGTACTTC.

Only a few counts were recorded for this clonotype. The rearrangement links TRBV4-3 to TRBJ2-1; 9 nucleotides align to TRBD1. This CDR3 has 16 residues. Trimming took 1 base from V and 9 from J; bases not matched to a gene: 10. Per germline, CDR1 LGHNA and CDR2 YSLEER. This chain's CDR3 is CASSQVGDRVQTEQFF. The CDR3 DNA is TGCGCCAGCAGCCAAGTAGGGGACAGGGTACAAACTGAGCAGTTCTTC.